These T cell receptor beta chains were read from a single sample in a study of monozygotic twins with cystic fibrosis. Measured with immunoSEQ multiplex PCR; TCRdb has only the in-frame clones, and not every one. This sample carries about 14,000 clones, roughly 93% of them seen once, and the ten largest clones take about 10%. Sequenced input: blood. The source is a girl aged 2-10 years with cystic fibrosis. Both conserved end residues are part of each CDR3. D genes are given only for firm matches. The size field is filled for only some rows; it gives once, few, many or a size class.

v_gene,abundance,d_gene,j_gene,CDR3nt,CDR3aa
TRBV15,-,TRBD2,TRBJ2-1,TGTGCCACCAGCAGAGATTTCGCGGGAGTGTACAATGAGCAGTTCTTC,CATSRDFAGVYNEQFF
TRBV18,-,-,TRBJ2-7,TGTGCCAGCTCTCCTTCCTCCTACGAGCAGTACTTC,CASSPSSYEQYF
TRBV10-3,-,-,TRBJ1-5,TGTGCCATCAGTGGGGGACGGCACAATCAGCCCCAGCATTTT,CAISGGRHNQPQHF
TRBV2,-,-,TRBJ2-5,TGTGCCAGCAGCCCCCGATGGGGCCAAGAGACCCAGTACTTC,CASSPRWGQETQYF
TRBV5-5,once,-,TRBJ1-1,TGTGCCAGCAGCCTGGGGGGACGATTTGGCACTGAAGCTTTCTTT,CASSLGGRFGTEAFF
TRBV9,-,TRBD2,TRBJ2-1,TGTGCCAGCAGCACCACATCCGGGACTAACTACAATGAGCAGTTCTTC,CASSTTSGTNYNEQFF
TRBV19,-,-,TRBJ1-2,TGTGCCAGTAATAGTTTGGCAGGGCTGTCGAAGGGCTACACCTTC,CASNSLAGLSKGYTF
TRBV28,-,-,TRBJ1-5,TGTGCCAGCAGTTTCTTGGGAAGCAATCAGCCCCAGCATTTT,CASSFLGSNQPQHF
TRBV5-8,-,-,TRBJ2-7,TGTGCCAGCAGCTCCTCCGGGCTGTGGTACGAGCAGTACTTC,CASSSSGLWYEQYF
TRBV6-4,once,-,TRBJ1-4,TGTGCCAGCAGCAGGTGGGATGAGGAAAAACTGTTTTTT,CASSRWDEEKLFF
TRBV2,-,-,TRBJ2-2,TGTGCCAGCAGTGAAGCTAGACCGACCGGGGAGCTGTTTTTT,CASSEARPTGELFF
TRBV4-1,-,-,TRBJ1-1,TGCGCCAGCAGCCAGGAAACAGGGGAAGCTTTCTTT,CASSQETGEAFF
TRBV25-1,-,TRBD1,TRBJ1-2,TGTGCCAGCAGTGAATGGGGGGACAGGGGGTTCTATGGCTACACCTTC,CASSEWGDRGFYGYTF
TRBV5-1,-,-,TRBJ2-7,TGCGCCAGCAGCTTGGAATGGCGGGTAGGAAACGACGAGCAGTACTTC,CASSLEWRVGNDEQYF
TRBV4-2,once,-,TRBJ1-3,TGTGCCAGCAGCCAAGATCTTGGTTCCCTTTCTGGAAACACCATATATTTT,CASSQDLGSLSGNTIYF
TRBV27,few,-,TRBJ1-1,TGTGCCAGCAGTTTAATAGACAGCCTGAACACTGAAGCTTTCTTT,CASSLIDSLNTEAFF
TRBV6-6,-,TRBD1,TRBJ1-4,TGTGCCAGCAGGACAGGGGGCGCACTCGAAAAACTGTTTTTT,CASRTGGALEKLFF
TRBV14,-,-,TRBJ2-2,TGTGCCAGCAGCCAAGATCTAGTGCTAGCTGGCGGGGAGCTGTTTTTT,CASSQDLVLAGGELFF
TRBV27,-,-,TRBJ1-3,TGTGCCAGCAGTTTATCAAGGGAATCTGGAAACACCATATATTTT,CASSLSRESGNTIYF
TRBV28,-,-,TRBJ1-3,TGTGCCAGCAGTTTATCGGGGCAGGGAATAGGAAACACCATATATTTT,CASSLSGQGIGNTIYF
TRBV4-3,-,TRBD1,TRBJ2-7,TGCGCCAGCAGCCAATCGACAGGGGGGCTTGGCGAGCAGTACTTC,CASSQSTGGLGEQYF
TRBV7-2,-,TRBD1,TRBJ1-5,TGTGCCAGCAGCCTACAGGGGACTAGCAATCAGCCCCAGCATTTT,CASSLQGTSNQPQHF
TRBV10-3,medium-sized,-,TRBJ2-1,TGTGCCATCAGTGACGGAGGGGCCTCCTACAATGAGCAGTTCTTC,CAISDGGASYNEQFF
TRBV5-6,-,-,TRBJ1-4,TGTGCCAGCAGCTTATCGGCGGAATTTAATGAAAAACTGTTTTTT,CASSLSAEFNEKLFF
TRBV28,-,TRBD2,TRBJ2-3,TGTGCCAGCTCTAGCGGGAGCACAGATACGCAGTATTTT,CASSSGSTDTQYF
TRBV28,-,-,TRBJ2-5,TGTGCCGGAGGCCCCGGGGGAGGAGAGACCCAGTACTTC,CAGGPGGGETQYF
TRBV18,-,TRBD1,TRBJ1-2,TGTGCCAGCTCACCGCGGGACAGGTCTAACTATGGCTACACCTTC,CASSPRDRSNYGYTF
TRBV28,-,TRBD1,TRBJ1-4,TGTGCCAGCAGTCAACCCGGGACAGGGAGGGAAAAACTGTTTTTT,CASSQPGTGREKLFF
TRBV6-1,-,-,TRBJ1-3,TGTGCCAGCAGTGCCAGACGGGACGGAAACACCATATATTTT,CASSARRDGNTIYF
TRBV18,-,TRBD1,TRBJ1-1,TGTGCCAGCTCACCACCGTTACAGGGGGCAATGAACACTGAAGCTTTCTTT,CASSPPLQGAMNTEAFF
TRBV19,-,-,TRBJ2-1,TGTGCCAGTAGTATTCCCCCGGGGAGCTCCTACAATGAGCAGTTCTTC,CASSIPPGSSYNEQFF
TRBV6-5,-,TRBD2,TRBJ2-2,TGTGCCAGCAGTTACCGTGGACTAGCGAACACCGGGGAGCTGTTTTTT,CASSYRGLANTGELFF
TRBV19,-,-,TRBJ2-1,TGTGCCAGTAGTAGAAGTCGTGGAGACAGCTCCTACAATGAGCAGTTCTTC,CASSRSRGDSSYNEQFF
TRBV4-2,-,-,TRBJ2-7,TGTGCCAGCAGCCTGGGATCGGACTACGAGCAGTACTTC,CASSLGSDYEQYF
TRBV19,-,TRBD1,TRBJ1-2,TGTGCCAGTAGCCACAGGGGACGTAACTATGGCTACACCTTC,CASSHRGRNYGYTF
TRBV11-2,once,TRBD2,TRBJ2-1,TGTGCCAGCAGCTTAAGAGGATTACGGGGAGGGTCATACAATGAGCAGTTCTTC,CASSLRGLRGGSYNEQFF
TRBV28,-,-,TRBJ1-4,TGTGCCAGCAGTGGGGCTAATGAAAAACTGTTTTTT,CASSGANEKLFF
TRBV28,-,-,TRBJ1-2,TGTGCCAGCAGTTTAGGGGCGGGACACCGTCGGTATGGCTACACCTTC,CASSLGAGHRRYGYTF
TRBV28,-,TRBD1,TRBJ2-7,TGTGCCAGCAGTTCCCAGGACAGGGGCGAGCAGTACTTC,CASSSQDRGEQYF
TRBV11-2,once,-,TRBJ2-7,TGTGCCAGCAGCTCCTTTGGCGGGATTTCCTACGAGCAGTACTTC,CASSSFGGISYEQYF
TRBV5-1,-,-,TRBJ1-4,TGCGCCAGCAGCTTAAGGGCAGATGAAAAACTGTTTTTT,CASSLRADEKLFF
TRBV28,-,-,TRBJ1-1,TGTGCCAGCAGCACCACCTCCAGGGCCCTATACACTGAAGCTTTCTTT,CASSTTSRALYTEAFF
TRBV29-1,-,-,TRBJ1-1,TGCAGCGTTGAGGGCCTAAGGTTGAACACTGAAGCTTTCTTT,CSVEGLRLNTEAFF
TRBV2,-,-,TRBJ2-1,TGTGCCAGCAGAGGTACCTACAATGAGCAGTTCTTC,CASRGTYNEQFF
TRBV9,-,-,TRBJ2-2,TGTGCCAGCAGCGTAGTTCGGGGAGGCCCCTCGAACACCGGGGAGCTGTTTTTT,CASSVVRGGPSNTGELFF
TRBV4-2,-,TRBD2,TRBJ2-7,TGTGCCAGCAGCCCCGAGACTAGCGGAGCCTACGAGCAGTACTTC,CASSPETSGAYEQYF
TRBV28,-,TRBD2,TRBJ2-1,TGTGCCAGCAGGCCGACAGGCCCACTAGCGGGAGCTGAGCAGTTCTTC,CASRPTGPLAGAEQFF
TRBV6-6,-,-,TRBJ2-7,TGTGCCAGCACCCCGACAGGGAGGTCCTACGAGCAGTACTTC,CASTPTGRSYEQYF
TRBV5-1,-,-,TRBJ2-5,TGCGCCAGCAGCTCCAAACCTGACAGGCAAGAGACCCAGTACTTC,CASSSKPDRQETQYF
TRBV7-6,-,TRBD1,TRBJ2-7,TGTGCCAGCAGCTTAGAACCAGGGGGTCACGAGCAGTACTTC,CASSLEPGGHEQYF
TRBV19,-,-,TRBJ1-3,TGTGCCAGTTATTCCGGGACGGGCCGGTTCGGGAGAAACACCATATATTTT,CASYSGTGRFGRNTIYF
TRBV5-4,-,-,TRBJ2-1,TGTGCCAGCAGCTTGAAGGTTAGCGGATACAATGAGCAGTTCTTC,CASSLKVSGYNEQFF
TRBV13,-,TRBD2,TRBJ2-5,TGTGCCAGCAGCTTAGATGCGGGAGGGGGTTACGGGACCCAGTACTTC,CASSLDAGGGYGTQYF
TRBV7-6,-,TRBD2,TRBJ2-1,TGTGCCAGCAGTACTGAGCGGGAGGTTTACAATGAGCAGTTCTTC,CASSTEREVYNEQFF
TRBV4-1,-,-,TRBJ1-4,TGCGCCAGCAGCCTTGGGGCGTACGAAAAACTGTTTTTT,CASSLGAYEKLFF
TRBV10-3,-,-,TRBJ2-5,TGTGCCATCAACAGGGCCGGGGAGACCCAGTACTTC,CAINRAGETQYF